This record covers a single TCR beta chain. Antigen specificity is unknown. This specimen comes from a study of memory CD4+ T cells and cytomegalovirus serostatus. Assay: immunoSEQ multiplex PCR; the TCRdb copy retains only in-frame clones and omits some. The table records about 25,000 clones, around 75% of them present only once. The sort gate was single viable CD3+CD4+CD8-CD45RO+ cells for memory CD4+ T cells. Whole-study results and caveats: CD4+ memory repertoires contained about 40% of the roughly 160 reported CMV TCRbeta sequences.

The CDR3 totals 12 residues. Germline V lookup: CDR1 SGHRS, CDR2 YFSETQ. The germline V and J ends were trimmed by 6 bases and 4 bases, with 10 bases remaining between them. The TCR was taken from an adult in good health and CMV-seronegative. The specimen sequenced was memory CD4+ T cells from blood. The chain has TRBV5-1 and TRBJ1-2, with D perhaps TRBD1 (5 bases). CDR3 residues: CASNGDGYGYTF. Here the CDR3 DNA reads TGCGCCAGCAACGGGGACGGCTATGGCTACACCTTC.